These T cell receptor beta chains were read from a single sample in a study of early T cells in non-severe SARS-CoV-2 infection. Using its own MiXCR run on the 5' RACE reads, TCRdb lists one record per CDR3 protein. The sample lists about 70,000 distinct CDR3 sequences; about 5% were seen once. The source was whole blood, collected at baseline. The receptors were gathered from an adult who was a healthcare worker with PCR-confirmed SARS-CoV-2 infection or an uninfected control (not recorded which). The CDR3 runs from the conserved cysteine through the conserved F or W. The D gene is left open where the match is weak. Clone size, where shown, is once, few, many, or a class for clones that have expanded.

J gene: TRBJ2-7; D gene: -; clone size: -; V gene: TRBV18; CDR3 DNA: TGTGCCAGCTCACCACCTATGCGGGGTAGCTCCTACGAGCAGTACTTC; CDR3 protein: CASSPPMRGSSYEQYF
J gene: TRBJ1-4; D gene: -; clone size: -; V gene: TRBV12-3/TRBV12-4; CDR3 DNA: TGTGCCAGCAGCCGGCCGGGCGGGAATGAAAAACTGTTTTTT; CDR3 protein: CASSRPGGNEKLFF
J gene: TRBJ2-3; D gene: -; clone size: -; V gene: TRBV20-1; CDR3 DNA: TGCAGTGCTAGAGATGAAGGGAGTCGCCCGGGTCAGTATTTT; CDR3 protein: CSARDEGSRPGQYF
J gene: TRBJ2-1; D gene: TRBD2; clone size: -; V gene: TRBV10-3; CDR3 DNA: TGTGCCATCCGACTAGCGGGAGAAGTCGATGAGCAGTTCTTC; CDR3 protein: CAIRLAGEVDEQFF
J gene: TRBJ2-2; D gene: -; clone size: -; V gene: TRBV27; CDR3 DNA: TGTGCCAGCAGTTTAGGAGGGCCCGGGGAGCTGTTTTTT; CDR3 protein: CASSLGGPGELFF
J gene: TRBJ2-5; D gene: -; clone size: -; V gene: TRBV6-5; CDR3 DNA: TGTGCCAGCAGAAGGACGGGGATAGGGGCCCAGTACTTC; CDR3 protein: CASRRTGIGAQYF
J gene: TRBJ2-1; D gene: -; clone size: many; V gene: TRBV29-1; CDR3 DNA: TGCAGCGTTGAAGTCAGATACAATGAGCAGTTCTTC; CDR3 protein: CSVEVRYNEQFF
J gene: TRBJ2-7; D gene: TRBD1; clone size: many; V gene: TRBV10-3; CDR3 DNA: TGTGCCATCAGTACAGGGGACGAGCAGTACTTC; CDR3 protein: CAISTGDEQYF
J gene: TRBJ1-2; D gene: -; clone size: few; V gene: TRBV25-1; CDR3 DNA: TGTGCCAGCAGTCTGACAGGCGTGAACTATGGCTACACCTTC; CDR3 protein: CASSLTGVNYGYTF
J gene: TRBJ2-2; D gene: -; clone size: few; V gene: TRBV6-5; CDR3 DNA: TGTGCAGCTGCCCAGGGAAATACCGGGGAGCTGTTTTTT; CDR3 protein: CAAAQGNTGELFF
J gene: TRBJ1-4; D gene: -; clone size: -; V gene: TRBV2; CDR3 DNA: TGTGCCAGCAGGGCCGGGCCAGGGGCTGAAAAACTGTTTTTT; CDR3 protein: CASRAGPGAEKLFF
J gene: TRBJ2-3; D gene: -; clone size: few; V gene: TRBV18; CDR3 DNA: TGTGCCAGCTCACCCCTTTCTCCGGGACGGATAAGGGGCACAGATACGCAGTATTTT; CDR3 protein: CASSPLSPGRIRGTDTQYF
J gene: TRBJ1-2; D gene: -; clone size: -; V gene: TRBV14; CDR3 DNA: TGTGCCAGCAGCCCAAGGATCCGGGATAACTATGGCTACACCTTC; CDR3 protein: CASSPRIRDNYGYTF
J gene: TRBJ2-1; D gene: TRBD2; clone size: many; V gene: TRBV5-4; CDR3 DNA: TGTGCCAGCAGCTGGGACCTAGCGGACTACAATGAGCAGTTCTTC; CDR3 protein: CASSWDLADYNEQFF
J gene: TRBJ2-7; D gene: -; clone size: many; V gene: TRBV29-1; CDR3 DNA: TGCAGCGTTGGGGACGGCAGCTCCTACGAGCAGTACTTC; CDR3 protein: CSVGDGSSYEQYF
J gene: TRBJ1-2; D gene: -; clone size: many; V gene: TRBV7-8; CDR3 DNA: TGTGCCAGCAGCTTAGTCTGGACGGCCGTCTACACCTTC; CDR3 protein: CASSLVWTAVYTF
J gene: TRBJ2-7; D gene: -; clone size: many; V gene: TRBV6-2/TRBV6-3; CDR3 DNA: TGTGCCAGCAGTCCCCGGTCCTTAGGGCCCTACGAGCAGTACTTC; CDR3 protein: CASSPRSLGPYEQYF
J gene: TRBJ2-3; D gene: -; clone size: many; V gene: TRBV7-9; CDR3 DNA: TGTGCCAGCAGCCCTGGGGGGACCTCAGATACGCAGTATTTT; CDR3 protein: CASSPGGTSDTQYF
J gene: TRBJ1-1; D gene: TRBD1; clone size: many; V gene: TRBV7-2; CDR3 DNA: TGTGCCAGCAGCCGCCCCGGACAGGGGTACACTGAAGCTTTCTTT; CDR3 protein: CASSRPGQGYTEAFF
J gene: TRBJ1-1; D gene: TRBD1; clone size: many; V gene: TRBV4-1; CDR3 DNA: TGCGCCAGCAGCTTCTGGACAGGAGGGACTGAAGCTTTCTTT; CDR3 protein: CASSFWTGGTEAFF
J gene: TRBJ1-1; D gene: -; clone size: few; V gene: TRBV6-5; CDR3 DNA: TGTGCCAGCAGAAGAACAATGAACACTGAAGCTTTCTTT; CDR3 protein: CASRRTMNTEAFF
J gene: TRBJ2-3; D gene: TRBD2; clone size: -; V gene: TRBV13; CDR3 DNA: TGTGCCAGCAACGCGGGACTAGCGGGAGCCACGACCGGCACAGATACGCAGTATTTT; CDR3 protein: CASNAGLAGATTGTDTQYF
J gene: TRBJ2-2; D gene: -; clone size: many; V gene: TRBV6-6; CDR3 DNA: TGTGCCAGCAGTTACCCAGGGGGGGGACAGGCGAACACCGGGGAGCTGTTTTTT; CDR3 protein: CASSYPGGGQANTGELFF